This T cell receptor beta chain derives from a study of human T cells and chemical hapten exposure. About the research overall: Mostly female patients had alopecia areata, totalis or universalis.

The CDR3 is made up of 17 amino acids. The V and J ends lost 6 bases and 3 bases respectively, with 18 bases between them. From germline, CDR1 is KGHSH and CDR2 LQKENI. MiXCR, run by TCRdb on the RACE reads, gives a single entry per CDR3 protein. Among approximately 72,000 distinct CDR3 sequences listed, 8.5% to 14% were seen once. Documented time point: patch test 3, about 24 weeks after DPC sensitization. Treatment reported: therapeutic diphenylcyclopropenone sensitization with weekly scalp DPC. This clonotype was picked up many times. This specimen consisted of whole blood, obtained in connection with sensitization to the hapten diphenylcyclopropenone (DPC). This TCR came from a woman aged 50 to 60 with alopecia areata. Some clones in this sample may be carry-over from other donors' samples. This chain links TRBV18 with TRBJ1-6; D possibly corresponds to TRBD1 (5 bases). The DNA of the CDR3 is TGTGCCAGCTCGCCGGGACTGCTAAGAAACTATAATTCACCCCTCCACTTT. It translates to CASSPGLLRNYNSPLHF.